This T cell receptor (beta chain) was sequenced during a study of blood T cell repertoires in COVID-19. Measured with immunoSEQ multiplex PCR; TCRdb has only the in-frame clones, and not every one. Of roughly 120,000 clones listed, 75% to 85% are singletons. Trimming removed 5 bases from V and 10 bases from J; junction bases left unmatched: 5. CDR3 length equals 13 residues. Germline V lookup: CDR1 MNHEY, CDR2 SVGAGI. The sequencing input was peripheral blood. The chain uses TRBV6-5 and TRBJ1-1, with 12 bases matching TRBD1. This clonotype originated in a woman at least 80 years old with active or convalescent COVID-19. DNA for the CDR3: TGTGCCAGCAGTCATGGGACAGGGGGCACAGCTTTCTTT. This codes for CASSHGTGGTAFF.